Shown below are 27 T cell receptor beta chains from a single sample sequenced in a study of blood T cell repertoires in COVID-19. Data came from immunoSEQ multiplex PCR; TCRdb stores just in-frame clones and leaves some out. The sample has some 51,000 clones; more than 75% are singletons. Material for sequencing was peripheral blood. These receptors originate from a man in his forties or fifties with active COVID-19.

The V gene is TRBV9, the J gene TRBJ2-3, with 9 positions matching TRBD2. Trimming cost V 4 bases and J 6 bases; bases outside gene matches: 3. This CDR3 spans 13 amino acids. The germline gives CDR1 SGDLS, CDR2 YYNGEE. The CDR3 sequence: CASSPTSGDTQYF. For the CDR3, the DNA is TGTGCCAGCAGCCCCACTAGCGGGGATACGCAGTATTTT.

CDR3 residues: CASGLDGGWDNEQFF. The CDR3, as DNA: TGTGCCAGCGGTCTCGACGGGGGGTGGGACAATGAGCAGTTCTTC. This chain joins TRBV6-5 and TRBJ2-1, with TRBD2 identical over 7 bases. The J segment lost 5 bases and the V segment lost 8 bases, leaving 12 bases of the junction unmatched. The CDR3 runs to 15 residues. In germline, CDR1 is MNHEY, CDR2 SVGAGI.

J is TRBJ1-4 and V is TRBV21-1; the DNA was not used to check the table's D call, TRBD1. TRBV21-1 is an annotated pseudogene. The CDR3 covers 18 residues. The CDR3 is CASSTRTGRRTTNEKLFF. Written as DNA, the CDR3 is TGTGCCAGCAGCACCCGGACAGGACGGAGAACAACTAATGAAAAACTGTTTTTT.

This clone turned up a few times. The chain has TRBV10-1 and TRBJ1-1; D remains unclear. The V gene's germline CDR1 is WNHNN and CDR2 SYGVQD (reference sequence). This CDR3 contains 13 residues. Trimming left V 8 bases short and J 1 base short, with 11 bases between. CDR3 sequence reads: CASALQPNTEAFF. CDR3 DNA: TGCGCCAGCGCCCTACAGCCGAACACTGAAGCTTTCTTT.

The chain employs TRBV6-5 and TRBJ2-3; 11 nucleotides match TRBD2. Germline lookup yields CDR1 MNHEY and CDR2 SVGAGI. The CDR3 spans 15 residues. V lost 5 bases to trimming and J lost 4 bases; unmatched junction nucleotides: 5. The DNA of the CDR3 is TGTGCCAGCAGTCCGGGACTAGCGGTATCAGATACGCAGTATTTT. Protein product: CASSPGLAVSDTQYF.

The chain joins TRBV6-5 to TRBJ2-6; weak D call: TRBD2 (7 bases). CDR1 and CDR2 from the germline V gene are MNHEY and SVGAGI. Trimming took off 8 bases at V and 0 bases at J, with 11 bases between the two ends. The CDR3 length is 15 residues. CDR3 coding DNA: TGTGCCAGCGCGGGGGCCACCTCTGGGGCCAACGTCCTGACTTTC. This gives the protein CASAGATSGANVLTF.

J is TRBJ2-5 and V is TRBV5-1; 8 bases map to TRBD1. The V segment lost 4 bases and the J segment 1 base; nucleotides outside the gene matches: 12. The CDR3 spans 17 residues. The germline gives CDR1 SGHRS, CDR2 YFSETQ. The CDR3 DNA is TGCGCCAGCAGCATAGGCGCCGGGACAGGATTCCAAGAGACCCAGTACTTC. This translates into CASSIGAGTGFQETQYF.

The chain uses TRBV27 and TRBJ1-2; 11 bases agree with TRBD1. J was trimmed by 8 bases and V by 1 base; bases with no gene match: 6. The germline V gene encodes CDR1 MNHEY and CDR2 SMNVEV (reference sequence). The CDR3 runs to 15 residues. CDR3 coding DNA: TGTGCCAGCAGTTTATATAGGACAGGGGGCGGGGGCTACACCTTC. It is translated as CASSLYRTGGGGYTF.

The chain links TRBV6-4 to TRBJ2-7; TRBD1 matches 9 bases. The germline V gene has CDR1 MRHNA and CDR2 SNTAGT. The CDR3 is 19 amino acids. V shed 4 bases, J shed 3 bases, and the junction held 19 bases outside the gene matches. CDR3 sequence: CASSAGGTGPDQDDYEQYF. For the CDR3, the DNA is TGTGCCAGCAGTGCTGGTGGGACAGGGCCGGATCAGGATGACTACGAGCAGTACTTC.

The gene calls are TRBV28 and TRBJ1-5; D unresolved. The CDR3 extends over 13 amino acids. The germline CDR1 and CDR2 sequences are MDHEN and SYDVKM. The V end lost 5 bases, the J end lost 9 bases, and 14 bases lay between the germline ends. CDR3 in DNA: TGTGCCAGCAGTCTTTTGACTGCCCGGCCCCAGCATTTT. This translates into CASSLLTARPQHF.

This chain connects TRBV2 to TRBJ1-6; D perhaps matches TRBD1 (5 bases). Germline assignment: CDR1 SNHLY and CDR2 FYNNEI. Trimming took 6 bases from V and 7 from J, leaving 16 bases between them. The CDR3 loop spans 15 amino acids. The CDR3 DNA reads TGTGCCAGCAGCTTCCCCCAGGGTGGGAATTCACCCCTCCACTTT. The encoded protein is CASSFPQGGNSPLHF.

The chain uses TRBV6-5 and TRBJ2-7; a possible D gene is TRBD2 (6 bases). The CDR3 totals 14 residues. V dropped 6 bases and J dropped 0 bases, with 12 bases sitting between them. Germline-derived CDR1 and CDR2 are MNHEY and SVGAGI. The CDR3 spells CASRGDLSSYEQYF. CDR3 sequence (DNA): TGTGCCAGCAGGGGGGACTTATCCTCCTACGAGCAGTACTTC.

The CDR3 reads CAISEAADTQYF. For the CDR3, the DNA is TGTGCCATCAGCGAGGCGGCGGATACGCAGTATTTT. The genes are TRBV10-3 and TRBJ2-3; no clear D gene. The CDR3 runs to 12 residues. V lost 6 bases and J 6 bases, leaving 10 bases between the germline ends. The germline CDR1 and CDR2 sequences are ENHRY and SYGVKD.

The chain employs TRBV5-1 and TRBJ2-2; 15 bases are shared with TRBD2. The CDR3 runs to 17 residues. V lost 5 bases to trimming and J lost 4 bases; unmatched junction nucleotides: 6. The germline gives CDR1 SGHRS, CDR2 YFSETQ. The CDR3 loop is CASRTGTSGRSTGELFF. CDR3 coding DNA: TGCGCCAGCAGGACCGGGACTAGCGGGAGGAGCACCGGGGAGCTGTTTTTT. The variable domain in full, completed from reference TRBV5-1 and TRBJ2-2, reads KAGVTQTPRYLIKTRGQQVTLSCSPISGHRSVSWYQQTPGQGLQFLFEYFSETQRNKGNFPGRFSGRQFSNSRSEMNVSTLELGDSALYLCASRTGTSGRSTGELFFGEGSRLTVL.

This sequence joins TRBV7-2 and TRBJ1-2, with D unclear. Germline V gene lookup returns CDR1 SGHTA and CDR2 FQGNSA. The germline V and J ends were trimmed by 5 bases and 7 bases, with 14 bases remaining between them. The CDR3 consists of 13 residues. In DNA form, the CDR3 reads TGTGCCAGCAGCCTAGGGTATTGGGCTGGCTACACCTTC. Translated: CASSLGYWAGYTF.

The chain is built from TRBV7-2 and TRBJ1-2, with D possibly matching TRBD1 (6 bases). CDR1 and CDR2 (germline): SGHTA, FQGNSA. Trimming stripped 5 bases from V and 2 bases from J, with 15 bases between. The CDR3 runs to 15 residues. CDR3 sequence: CASSDRLQGNYGYTF. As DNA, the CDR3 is TGTGCCAGCAGCGACCGGTTACAGGGAAACTATGGCTACACCTTC.

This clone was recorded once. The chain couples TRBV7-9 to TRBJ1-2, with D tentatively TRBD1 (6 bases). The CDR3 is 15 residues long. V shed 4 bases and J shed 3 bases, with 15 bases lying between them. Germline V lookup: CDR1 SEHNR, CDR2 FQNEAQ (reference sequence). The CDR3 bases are TGTGCCAGCAGCTCCCGGACAGAGGGGCACTATGGCTACACCTTC. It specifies CASSSRTEGHYGYTF.

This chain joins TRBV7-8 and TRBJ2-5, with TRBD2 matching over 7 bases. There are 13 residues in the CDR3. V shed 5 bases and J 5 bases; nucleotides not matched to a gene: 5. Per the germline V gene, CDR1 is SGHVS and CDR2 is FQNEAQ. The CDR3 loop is CASSPTSHETQYF. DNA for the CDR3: TGTGCCAGCAGCCCGACTAGCCATGAGACCCAGTACTTC.

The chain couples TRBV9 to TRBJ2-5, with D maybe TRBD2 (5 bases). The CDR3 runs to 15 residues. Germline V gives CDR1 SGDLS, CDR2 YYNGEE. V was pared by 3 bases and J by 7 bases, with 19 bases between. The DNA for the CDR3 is TGTGCCAGCAGCGCTTTCGAGGGCCTAGGTGGGACCCAGTACTTC. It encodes CASSAFEGLGGTQYF.

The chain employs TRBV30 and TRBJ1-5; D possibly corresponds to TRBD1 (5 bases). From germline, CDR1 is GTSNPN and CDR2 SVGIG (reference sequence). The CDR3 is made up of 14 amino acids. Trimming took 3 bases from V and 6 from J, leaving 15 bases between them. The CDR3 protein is CAWRSQGKGQPQHF. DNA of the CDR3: TGTGCCTGGAGGTCGCAGGGTAAGGGTCAGCCCCAGCATTTT.

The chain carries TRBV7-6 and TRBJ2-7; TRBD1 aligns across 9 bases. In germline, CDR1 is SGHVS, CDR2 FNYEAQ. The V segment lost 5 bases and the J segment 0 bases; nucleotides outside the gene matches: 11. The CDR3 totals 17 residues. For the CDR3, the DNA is TGTGCCAGCAGCCGGGACAGGGCAAATTCGTACTCCTACGAGCAGTACTTC. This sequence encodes CASSRDRANSYSYEQYF.

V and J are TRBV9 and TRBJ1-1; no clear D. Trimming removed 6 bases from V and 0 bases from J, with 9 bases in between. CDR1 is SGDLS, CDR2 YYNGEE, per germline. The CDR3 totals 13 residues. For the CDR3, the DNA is TGTGCCAGCACACCTTACATGAACACTGAAGCTTTCTTT. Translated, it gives CASTPYMNTEAFF.

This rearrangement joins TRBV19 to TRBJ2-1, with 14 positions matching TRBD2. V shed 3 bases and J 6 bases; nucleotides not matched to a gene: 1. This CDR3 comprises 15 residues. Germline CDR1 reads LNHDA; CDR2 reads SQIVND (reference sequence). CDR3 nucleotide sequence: TGTGCCAGTAGTATGGGACTAGCGGGGGTCAATGAGCAGTTCTTC. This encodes CASSMGLAGVNEQFF.

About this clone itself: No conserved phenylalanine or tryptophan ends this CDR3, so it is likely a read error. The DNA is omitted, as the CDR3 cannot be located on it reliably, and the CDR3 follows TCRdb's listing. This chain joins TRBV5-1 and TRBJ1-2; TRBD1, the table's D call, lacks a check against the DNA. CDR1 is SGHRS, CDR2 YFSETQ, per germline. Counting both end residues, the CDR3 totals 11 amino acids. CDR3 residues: CASSLLDRVLY.

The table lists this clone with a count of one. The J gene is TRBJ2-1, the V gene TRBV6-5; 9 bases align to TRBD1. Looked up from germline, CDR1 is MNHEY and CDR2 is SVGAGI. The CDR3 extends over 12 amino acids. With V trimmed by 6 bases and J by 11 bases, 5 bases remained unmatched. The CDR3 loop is CASRDDRGKQFF. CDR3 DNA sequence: TGTGCCAGCAGGGACGACAGGGGGAAGCAGTTCTTC.

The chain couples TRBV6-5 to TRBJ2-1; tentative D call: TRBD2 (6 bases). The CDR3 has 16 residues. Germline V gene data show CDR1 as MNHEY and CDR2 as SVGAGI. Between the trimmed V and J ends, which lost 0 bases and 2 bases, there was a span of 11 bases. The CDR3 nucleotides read TGTGCCAGCAGTTACTCAGGGGAGGCAACCTACAATGAGCAGTTCTTC. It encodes CASSYSGEATYNEQFF.

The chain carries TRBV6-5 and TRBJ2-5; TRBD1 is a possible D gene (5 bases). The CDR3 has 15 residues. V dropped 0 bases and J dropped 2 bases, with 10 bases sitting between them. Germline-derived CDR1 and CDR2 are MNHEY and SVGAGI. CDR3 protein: CASSYSKQDQETQYF. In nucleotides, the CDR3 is TGTGCCAGCAGTTACTCAAAACAGGATCAAGAGACCCAGTACTTC.